This record looks at one TCR beta chain sequence and its context. The antigen remains undetermined. Germline CDR1 is LNHDA and CDR2 is SQIVND (reference sequence). The CDR3 has 15 amino acids. V shed 1 base and J 8 bases; nucleotides not matched to a gene: 7. The record originates from a study of read filtering for tumor transcriptome and immune sequencing. Study-level background: IR-seq gave about 3.5 to 10.27 million TCR reads per sample; RNA-seq gave about 75 to 1,400.

From approximately 430 ng of RNA, a library with molecular barcoded alpha/delta and beta/gamma adaptors was made. TCRdb independently ran MiXCR on the reads; one entry per CDR3 protein. There are under 50,000 distinct CDR3 sequences in the sample; around 15% occur only once, and about 30% lies in the top ten. General observations from the study: Single-read clonotypes: roughly four fifths of IR-seq clonotypes (around 3.6% of reads), roughly 73% of RNA-seq clonotypes (roughly 49% of reads).

This receptor was obtained from a donor aged 40 or over with multiple myeloma. The sequenced sample was a population of CD138-negative cells sorted from bone marrow. The chain joins TRBV19 to TRBJ2-1, with 8 bases fitting TRBD2. CDR3 amino acids: CASSIGSGSPHEQFF. The CDR3 DNA sequence: TGTGCCAGTAGTATAGGAAGCGGGAGCCCCCATGAGCAGTTCTTC.